This is a list of T cell receptor beta chains from one sample in a study of shared clonotypes between healthy human individuals. Clones were read by immunoSEQ multiplex PCR, and TCRdb kept only the in-frame ones, dropping some. The sample carries fewer than 600,000 clones, around 78% recorded once. The material sequenced was PBMCs. The receptors derive from a woman aged 40 to 49 in good health. Some clones in this sample may be carry-over from other donors' samples. CDR3s include the opening cysteine and the closing phenylalanine or tryptophan. Fields, in order: V gene, J gene, D gene, clone size, CDR3 DNA, CDR3 protein. The D gene is left open where the match is weak. Clone size is not always given. Where it is, it says once, few, many or a class for expanded clones.

>TRBV28|TRBJ2-7|NA|NA
TGTGCCAGCAGGTCCTCTTACGAGCAGTACTTC
CASRSSYEQYF
>TRBV5-4|TRBJ2-5|NA|once
TGTGCCAGCAGCTTGGGGTTGCGGGACACAAAAGAGACCCAGTACTTC
CASSLGLRDTKETQYF
>TRBV7-2|TRBJ1-5|NA|NA
TGTGCCAGCAGCTTAGGGGGCGGGTTACTAAATCAGCCCCAGCATTTT
CASSLGGGLLNQPQHF
>TRBV2|TRBJ2-3|NA|NA
TGTGCCAGCAGTGAGAGGAGAAGCACAGATACGCAGTATTTT
CASSERRSTDTQYF
>TRBV10-3|TRBJ2-3|NA|NA
TGTGCCATCAGTGCTCCCAGCACAGATACGCAGTATTTT
CAISAPSTDTQYF
>TRBV18|TRBJ1-4|NA|few
TGTGCCAGCTCACAGGGATCGGAGGAAAAACTGTTTTTT
CASSQGSEEKLFF
>TRBV28|TRBJ1-2|NA|once
TGTGCCAGCAGTCCCGGCAGCTATGGCTACACCTTC
CASSPGSYGYTF
>TRBV4-1|TRBJ1-5|NA|once
TGCGCCAGCAGCCAAGGACTGCTCAATCAGCCCCAGCATTTT
CASSQGLLNQPQHF
>TRBV7-2|TRBJ2-5|NA|NA
TGTGCCAGCAGGCGGGACAGCCACCAAGAGACCCAGTACTTC
CASRRDSHQETQYF
>TRBV6-5|TRBJ2-7|NA|NA
TGTGCCAGCACAGACACCTACGAGCAGTACTTC
CASTDTYEQYF
>TRBV10-2|TRBJ1-5|NA|NA
TGCGCCAGCAGCTGGGGGAGGGGTCAGCCCCAGCATTTT
CASSWGRGQPQHF
>TRBV28|TRBJ1-3|NA|NA
TGTGCCAGCACGAGTCCGGCCACCTTATACACCATATATTTT
CASTSPATLYTIYF
>TRBV7-7|TRBJ1-1|NA|NA
TGTGCCAGCAGCCAAGCAGAAGCTTTCTTT
CASSQAEAFF
>TRBV6-5|TRBJ1-5|TRBD1|NA
TGTGCCAGCAGTTCGAGACAGGGCTATCAGCCCCAGCATTTT
CASSSRQGYQPQHF
>TRBV18|TRBJ1-1|TRBD1|NA
TGTGCCAGCTCACCAACCAGGACAGGAGGGGCTGAAGCTTTCTTT
CASSPTRTGGAEAFF
>TRBV7-2|TRBJ2-2|NA|NA
TGTGCCAGCAGCTTAGTCTCCCAGGCGGGCACCGGGGAGCTGTTTTTT
CASSLVSQAGTGELFF
>TRBV7-9|TRBJ2-7|TRBD1|few
TGTGCCAGCCGCGAGACAGGGAGCGAGCAGTACTTC
CASRETGSEQYF
>TRBV29-1|TRBJ2-5|TRBD2|NA
TGCAGCGTTGTGAGGGGAGGGGCAGAGACCCAGTACTTC
CSVVRGGAETQYF
>TRBV10-1|TRBJ2-7|NA|few
TGCGCCAGCAGTGAGTCTCGGTCCTACGAGCAGTACTTC
CASSESRSYEQYF
>TRBV30|TRBJ1-1|TRBD1|NA
TGTGCCTGGAATGGACAGGGTGAAGCTTTCTTT
CAWNGQGEAFF
>TRBV4-2|TRBJ2-1|TRBD1|NA
TGTGCCAGCAGCCAAGAACCGTGGGACAGCTACAATGAGCAGTTCTTC
CASSQEPWDSYNEQFF
>TRBV2|TRBJ2-7|TRBD1|NA
TGTGCCAGCCAGGGGGTTACCTACGAGCAGTACTTC
CASQGVTYEQYF
>TRBV7-2|TRBJ2-7|NA|few
TGTGCCAGCAGTTACGATGCCTACGAGCAGTACTTC
CASSYDAYEQYF
>TRBV21-1|TRBJ1-5|NA|NA
TGTGCCAGCAAATACAGGGAGTGCGCCAATCAGCCCCAGCATTTT
CASKYRECANQPQHF
>TRBV5-1|TRBJ2-1|NA|few
TGCGCCAGCAGCCCGACCGCCAAGGACTACAATGAGCAGTTCTTC
CASSPTAKDYNEQFF
>TRBV30|TRBJ1-4|TRBD1|NA
TGTGCGCGCGGGACAGACCCTGCAACTAATGAAAAACTGTTTTTT
CARGTDPATNEKLFF
>TRBV19|TRBJ2-1|TRBD2|NA
TGTGCCAGTAGTCGTACTAGCGGGTGGGATGAGCAGTTCTTC
CASSRTSGWDEQFF
>TRBV9|TRBJ2-2|NA|NA
TGTGCCAGCAGCGTAGTTTCTACCGGGGAGCTGTTTTTT
CASSVVSTGELFF
>TRBV6-5|TRBJ2-7|NA|NA
TGTGCCAGCAGTTACTCTTTCGGACAGAGATCCTACGAGCAGTACTTC
CASSYSFGQRSYEQYF
>TRBV5-1|TRBJ2-2|TRBD1|NA
TGCGCCAGCAGCGGAACAGGGGGCAGGGGCACCGGGGAGCTGTTTTTT
CASSGTGGRGTGELFF
>TRBV30|TRBJ2-7|NA|NA
TGTGCCTGGAGTAGAGCCTCCCTAGGTAACCGCGACGAGCAGTACTTC
CAWSRASLGNRDEQYF
>TRBV28|TRBJ2-1|TRBD2|NA
TGTGCCAGCAGCGATATAAGCGGGGACCTCAATGAGCAGTTCTTC
CASSDISGDLNEQFF
>TRBV5-6|TRBJ2-1|NA|NA
TGTGCCAGCAGCGAAGGTTTCGTATACAATGAGCAGTTCTTC
CASSEGFVYNEQFF
>TRBV5-6|TRBJ2-5|NA|once
TGTGCCAGCAGCTTCATCGATCAAGAGACCCAGTACTTC
CASSFIDQETQYF
>TRBV7-2|TRBJ2-3|TRBD2|NA
TGTGCCAGCAGCTCGCAGCGGGAGTTAGATACGCAGTATTTT
CASSSQRELDTQYF
>TRBV27|TRBJ2-2|NA|NA
TGTGCCAGCAGTTTTGGCTGGCAGAACACCGGGGAGCTGTTTTTT
CASSFGWQNTGELFF
>TRBV5-6|TRBJ2-1|NA|NA
TGTGCCAGCAGCTTGATCCAAACAGGGCCTGAGCAGTTCTTC
CASSLIQTGPEQFF
>TRBV18|TRBJ2-1|TRBD2|once
TGTGCCAGCTCACCAGGGAGCGGGAGTGGTAATGAGCAGTTCTTC
CASSPGSGSGNEQFF